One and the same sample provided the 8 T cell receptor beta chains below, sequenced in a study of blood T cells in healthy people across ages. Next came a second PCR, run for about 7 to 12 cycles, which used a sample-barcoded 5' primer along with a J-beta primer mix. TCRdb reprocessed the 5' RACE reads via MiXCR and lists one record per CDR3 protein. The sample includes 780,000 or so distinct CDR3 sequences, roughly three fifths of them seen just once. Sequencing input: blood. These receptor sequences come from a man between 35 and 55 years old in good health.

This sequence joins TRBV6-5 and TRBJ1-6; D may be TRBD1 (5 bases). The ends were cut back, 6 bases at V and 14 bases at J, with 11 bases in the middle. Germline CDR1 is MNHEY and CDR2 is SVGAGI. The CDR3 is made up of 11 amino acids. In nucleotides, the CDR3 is TGTGCCAGCAGCGGCCAGGGCACCCTCCACTTT. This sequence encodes CASSGQGTLHF.

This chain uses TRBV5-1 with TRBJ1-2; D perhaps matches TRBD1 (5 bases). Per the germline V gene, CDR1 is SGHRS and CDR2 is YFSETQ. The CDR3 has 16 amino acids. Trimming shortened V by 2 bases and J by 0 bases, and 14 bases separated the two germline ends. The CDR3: CASSLPREESNYGYTF. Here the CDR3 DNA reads TGCGCCAGCAGCTTACCCAGGGAGGAGTCTAACTATGGCTACACCTTC.

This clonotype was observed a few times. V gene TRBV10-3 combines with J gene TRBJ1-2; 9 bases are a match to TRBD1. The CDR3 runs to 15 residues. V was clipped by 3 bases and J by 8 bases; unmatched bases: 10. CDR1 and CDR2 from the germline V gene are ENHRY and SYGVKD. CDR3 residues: CAISDRDRVLGGYTF. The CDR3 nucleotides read TGTGCCATCAGTGACCGGGACAGGGTATTAGGAGGCTACACCTTC.

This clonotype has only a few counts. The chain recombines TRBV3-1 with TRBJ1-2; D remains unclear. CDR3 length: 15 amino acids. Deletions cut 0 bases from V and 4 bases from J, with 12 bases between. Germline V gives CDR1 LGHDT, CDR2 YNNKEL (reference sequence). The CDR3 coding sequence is TGTGCCAGCAGCCAAGACAGCTTGGGTAGCTATGGCTACACCTTC. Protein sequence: CASSQDSLGSYGYTF.

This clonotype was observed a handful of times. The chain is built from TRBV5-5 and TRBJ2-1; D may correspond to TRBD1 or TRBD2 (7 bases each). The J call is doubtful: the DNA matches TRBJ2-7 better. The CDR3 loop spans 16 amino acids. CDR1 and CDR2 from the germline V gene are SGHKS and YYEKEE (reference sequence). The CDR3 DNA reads TGTGCCAGCAGCCCCCAGGGGGGGAGCTCCTACAATGAGCAGTACTTC. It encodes CASSPQGGSSYNEQYF.

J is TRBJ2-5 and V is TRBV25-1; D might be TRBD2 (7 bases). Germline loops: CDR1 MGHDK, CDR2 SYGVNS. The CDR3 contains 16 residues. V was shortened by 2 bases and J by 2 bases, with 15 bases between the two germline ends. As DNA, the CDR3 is TGTGCCAGCAGTGAAGGGGGGGGGCGGGAACAAGAGACCCAGTACTTC. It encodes CASSEGGGREQETQYF.

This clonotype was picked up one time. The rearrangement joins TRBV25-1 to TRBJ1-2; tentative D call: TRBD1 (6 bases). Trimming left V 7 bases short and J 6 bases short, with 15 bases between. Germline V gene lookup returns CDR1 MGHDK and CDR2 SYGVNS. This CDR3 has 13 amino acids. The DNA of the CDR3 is TGTGCCAGCATGGGGGGCGGAAGTAATGGCTACACCTTC. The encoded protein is CASMGGGSNGYTF.

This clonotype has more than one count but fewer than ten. In nucleotides, the CDR3 is TGTGCCAGCAGTTACTCTTTCGTCACAGGGGGCCAGGAGACCCAGTACTTC. Translated: CASSYSFVTGGQETQYF. The chain employs TRBV6-2 or TRBV6-3 and TRBJ2-5, with 9 bases lining up with TRBD1. With V trimmed by 0 bases and J by 5 bases, 10 bases remained unmatched. The germline V gene encodes CDR1 MNHEY and CDR2 SVGEGT. The CDR3 loop spans 17 amino acids.